This T cell receptor (beta chain) comes out of a study of cytomegalovirus exposure and HLA in healthy donors. PCR used 60 Vbeta primers and 13 Jbeta primers. The table came from immunoSEQ multiplex PCR; TCRdb's copy has only in-frame clones and leaves some out. The sample holds some 90,000 clones; around 74% are singletons and the top ten take under 3.5%. The sequence was collected from a female donor in good health and CMV-seropositive. The sample was PBMCs.

CDR3 in amino acids: CSVVRGREITDTQYF. The CDR3 region has the DNA TGCAGCGTTGTGAGAGGCAGGGAAATCACAGATACGCAGTATTTT. The chain uses TRBV29-1 and TRBJ2-3; tentatively, D is TRBD1 (5 bases). Germline V gene sequence: CDR1 SQVTM, CDR2 ANQGSEA. This CDR3 comprises 15 residues. V was clipped by 4 bases and J by 2 bases, with 16 bases between them.